The present TCR beta chain was sequenced within a study of blood T cells in healthy people across ages. Broader study findings: Diversity figures based on one million T cells were deemed too low.

Worth noting for this clonotype: Its antigen is not known. One junction end disagrees with the germline gene, perhaps due to a read error.

Then a second PCR, running roughly 7 to 11 cycles, was carried out with a sample-barcoded 5' primer and a J-beta primer mix. Each cDNA molecule was tagged by a template-switch adaptor with 12 random nucleotides. TCRdb ran MiXCR on the 5' RACE reads and lists one entry per CDR3 protein. Here the sample spans approximately 1,000,000 distinct CDR3 sequences, around two fifths being singletons. The germline V gene encodes CDR1 LGHNA and CDR2 YSLEER. This CDR3 region has 16 residues. Every sample yielded at least 6.5 million isolated PBMCs. RNA extraction gave at least 5.5 micrograms of total RNA per sample.

What was sequenced was blood. This rearrangement joins TRBV4-3 to TRBJ2-3; the D is unclear. This clonotype originated in a man aged 18 to 29 in good health. The DNA for the CDR3 is TGCGCCGGCAGCCAAGCTGGGTTCTCAAACACAGATACGCAGTATTTT. Residues: CAGSQAGFSNTDTQYF.